Detailed here is one T cell receptor beta chain. The sample belongs to a study of blood T cell repertoires in COVID-19. In the authors' methods: From reference gene primer amplification, estimates of nucleated cell counts were derived. TCRdb keeps only in-frame clones here, not all; method: immunoSEQ multiplex PCR. That table is the source of V, J and clone size, and D and trimming were worked out from the DNA. This sample has over 110,000 clones, with around 72% found just once. The ends were cut back, 4 bases at V and 4 bases at J, with 9 bases in the middle. Germline V lookup: CDR1 LGHDT, CDR2 YNNKEL (reference sequence). The CDR3 sequence is 13 residues long.

This sequence joins TRBV3-1 (or the pseudogene TRBV3-2) and TRBJ2-3, with D hard to call. The sequenced sample consisted of peripheral blood. This sequence originates from a woman in her fifties or sixties with acute or convalescent COVID-19. The CDR3 DNA follows: TGTGCCAGCAGCCTAGTAGTGGCAGATACGCAGTATTTT. Translating it yields CASSLVVADTQYF.